This T cell receptor (beta chain) was recorded in a study of blood T cell repertoires in COVID-19. Study-level background: Nucleic acid was either cDNA or gDNA, and it came from T cells, B-cell-depleted T cells, or PBMCs.

The CDR3 spans 13 residues. Trimming removed 5 bases from V and 4 bases from J; junction bases left unmatched: 4. The germline gives CDR1 SGHTA, CDR2 FQGNSA. TCRdb keeps only in-frame clones here, not all; method: immunoSEQ multiplex PCR. The sample yields under 350,000 clones, approximately 86% seen once. The receptor comes from a woman aged 40 to 55 with acute COVID-19. The chain couples TRBV7-2 to TRBJ2-5; TRBD2 matches 7 bases. Sequencing was performed on PBMCs or T cells enriched from blood (not recorded which). CDR3 DNA sequence: TGTGCCAGCAGCCAAGGGAGGGGAGAGACCCAGTACTTC. This sequence encodes CASSQGRGETQYF. Drawing the rest from reference TRBV7-2 and TRBJ2-5, the complete variable domain is GAGVSQSPSNKVTEKGKDVELRCDPISGHTALYWYRQSLGQGLEFLIYFQGNSAPDKSGLPSDRFSAERTGGSVSTLTIQRTQQEDSAVYLCASSQGRGETQYFGPGTRLLVL.